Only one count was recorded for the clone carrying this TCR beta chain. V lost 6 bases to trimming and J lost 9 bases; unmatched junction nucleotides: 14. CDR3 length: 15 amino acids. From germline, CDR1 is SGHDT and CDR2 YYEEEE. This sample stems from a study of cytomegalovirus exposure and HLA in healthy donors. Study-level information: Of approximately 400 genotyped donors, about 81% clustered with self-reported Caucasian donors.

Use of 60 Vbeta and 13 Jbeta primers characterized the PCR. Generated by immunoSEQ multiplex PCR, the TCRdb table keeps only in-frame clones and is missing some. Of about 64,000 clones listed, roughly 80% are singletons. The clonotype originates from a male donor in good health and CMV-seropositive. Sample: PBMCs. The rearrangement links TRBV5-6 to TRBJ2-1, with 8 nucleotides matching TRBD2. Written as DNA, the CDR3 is TGTGCCAGCACCTCTAGGGAGCGGGGGTCAATTGAGCAGTTCTTC. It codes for CASTSRERGSIEQFF.